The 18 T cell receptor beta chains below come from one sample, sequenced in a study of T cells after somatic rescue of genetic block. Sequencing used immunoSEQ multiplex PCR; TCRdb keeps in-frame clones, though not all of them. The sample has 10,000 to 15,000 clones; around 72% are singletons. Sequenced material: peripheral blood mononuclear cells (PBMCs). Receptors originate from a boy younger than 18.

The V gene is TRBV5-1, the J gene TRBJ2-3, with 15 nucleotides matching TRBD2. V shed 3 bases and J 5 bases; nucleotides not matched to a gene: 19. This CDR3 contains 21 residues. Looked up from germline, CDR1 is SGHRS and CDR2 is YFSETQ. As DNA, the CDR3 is TGCGCCAGCAGCTCCCTCCTCCCAGGACTAGCGGGGGGGCAGACTCTAGATACGCAGTATTTT. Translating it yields CASSSLLPGLAGGQTLDTQYF.

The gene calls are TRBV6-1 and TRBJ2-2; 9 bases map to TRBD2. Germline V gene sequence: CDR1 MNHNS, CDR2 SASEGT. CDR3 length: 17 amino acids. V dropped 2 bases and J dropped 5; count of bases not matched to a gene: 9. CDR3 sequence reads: CASSEWGTSRRTGELFF. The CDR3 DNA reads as TGTGCCAGCAGTGAATGGGGGACTAGCCGAAGGACCGGGGAGCTGTTTTTT.

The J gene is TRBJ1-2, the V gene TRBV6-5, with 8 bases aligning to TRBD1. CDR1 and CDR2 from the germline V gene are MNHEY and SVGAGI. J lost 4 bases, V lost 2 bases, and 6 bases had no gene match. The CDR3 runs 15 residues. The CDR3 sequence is CASSYATGAVYGYTF. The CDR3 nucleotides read TGTGCCAGCAGTTACGCGACAGGGGCGGTCTATGGCTACACCTTC.

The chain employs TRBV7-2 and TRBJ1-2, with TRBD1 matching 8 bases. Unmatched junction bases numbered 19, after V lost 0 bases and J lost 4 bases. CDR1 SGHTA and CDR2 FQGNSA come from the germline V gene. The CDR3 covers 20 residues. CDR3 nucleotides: TGTGCCAGCAGCTTAGCGAGGAACTTCCGGACAGGGATCCCTTCCTATGGCTACACCTTC. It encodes CASSLARNFRTGIPSYGYTF.

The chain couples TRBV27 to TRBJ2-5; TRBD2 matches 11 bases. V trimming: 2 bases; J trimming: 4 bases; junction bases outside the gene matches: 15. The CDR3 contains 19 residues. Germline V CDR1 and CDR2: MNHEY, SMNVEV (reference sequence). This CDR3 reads CASSLRSSFSGGALETQYF. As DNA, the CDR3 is TGTGCCAGCAGTTTACGGTCCTCCTTTAGCGGGGGGGCCCTAGAGACCCAGTACTTC.

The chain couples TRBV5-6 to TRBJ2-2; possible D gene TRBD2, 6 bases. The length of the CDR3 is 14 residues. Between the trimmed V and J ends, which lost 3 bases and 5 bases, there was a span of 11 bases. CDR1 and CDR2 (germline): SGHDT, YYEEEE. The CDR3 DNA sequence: TGTGCCAGCAGCTCGGGACTTATTACCGGGGAGCTGTTTTTT. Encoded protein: CASSSGLITGELFF.

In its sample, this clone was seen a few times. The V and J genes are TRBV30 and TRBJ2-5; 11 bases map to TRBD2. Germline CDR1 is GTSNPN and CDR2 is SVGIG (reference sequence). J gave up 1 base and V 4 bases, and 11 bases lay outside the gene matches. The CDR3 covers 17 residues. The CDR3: CAWIPGLAEAGQETQYF. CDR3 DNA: TGTGCCTGGATCCCGGGACTAGCGGAGGCAGGCCAAGAGACCCAGTACTTC.

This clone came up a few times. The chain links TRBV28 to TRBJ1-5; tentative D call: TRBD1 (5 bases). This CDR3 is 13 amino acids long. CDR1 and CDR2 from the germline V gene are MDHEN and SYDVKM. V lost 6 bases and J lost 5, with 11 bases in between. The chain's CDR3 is CASRGTGYQPQHF. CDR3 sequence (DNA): TGTGCCAGCAGGGGTACAGGTTATCAGCCCCAGCATTTT.

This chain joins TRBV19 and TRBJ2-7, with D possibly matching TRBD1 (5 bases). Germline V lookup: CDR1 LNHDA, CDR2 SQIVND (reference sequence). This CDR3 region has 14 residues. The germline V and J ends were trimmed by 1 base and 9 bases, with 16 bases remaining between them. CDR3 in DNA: TGTGCCAGTAGTATAGGGCCAGGGCTACCTCTGCAGTACTTC. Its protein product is CASSIGPGLPLQYF. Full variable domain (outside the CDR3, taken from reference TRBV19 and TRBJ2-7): DGGITQSPKYLFRKEGQNVTLSCEQNLNHDAMYWYRQDPGQGLRLIYYSQIVNDFQKGDIAEGYSVSREKKESFPLTVTSAQKNPTAFYLCASSIGPGLPLQYFGPGTRLTVT.

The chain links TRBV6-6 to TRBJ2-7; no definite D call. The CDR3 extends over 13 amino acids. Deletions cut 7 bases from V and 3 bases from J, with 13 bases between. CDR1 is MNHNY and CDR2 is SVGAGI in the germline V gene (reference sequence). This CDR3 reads CASTPRGLYEQYF. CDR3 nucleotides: TGTGCCAGCACTCCCCGTGGGCTCTACGAGCAGTACTTC.

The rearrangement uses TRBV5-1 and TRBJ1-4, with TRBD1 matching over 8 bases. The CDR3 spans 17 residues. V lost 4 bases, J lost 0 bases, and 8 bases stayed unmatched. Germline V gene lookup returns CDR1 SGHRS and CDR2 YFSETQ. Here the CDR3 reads CASSPRQGTATNEKLFF. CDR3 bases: TGCGCCAGCAGCCCCAGACAGGGGACTGCAACTAATGAAAAACTGTTTTTT.

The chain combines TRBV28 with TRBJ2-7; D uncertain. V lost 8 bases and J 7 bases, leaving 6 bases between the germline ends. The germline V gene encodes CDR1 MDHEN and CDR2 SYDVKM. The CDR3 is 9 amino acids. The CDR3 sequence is CASGREQYF. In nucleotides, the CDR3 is TGTGCCAGCGGAAGAGAGCAGTACTTC.

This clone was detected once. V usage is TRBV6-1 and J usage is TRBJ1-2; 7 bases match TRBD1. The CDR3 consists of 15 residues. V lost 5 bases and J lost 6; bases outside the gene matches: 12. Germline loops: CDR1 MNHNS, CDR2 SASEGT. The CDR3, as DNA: TGTGCCAGCAGTTCCCCCCCAGGGGGAAGGAATGGCTACACCTTC. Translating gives CASSSPPGGRNGYTF.

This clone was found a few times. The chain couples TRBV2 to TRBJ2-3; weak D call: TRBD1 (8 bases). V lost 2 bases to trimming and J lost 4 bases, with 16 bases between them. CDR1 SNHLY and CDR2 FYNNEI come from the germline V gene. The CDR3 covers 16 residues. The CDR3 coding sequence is TGTGCCAGCAGTGAAACCAGGACAGGGAGGGCAGATACGCAGTATTTT. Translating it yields CASSETRTGRADTQYF.

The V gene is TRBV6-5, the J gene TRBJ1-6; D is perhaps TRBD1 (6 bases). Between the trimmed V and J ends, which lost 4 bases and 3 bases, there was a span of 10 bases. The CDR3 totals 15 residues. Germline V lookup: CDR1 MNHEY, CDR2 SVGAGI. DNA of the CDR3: TGTGCCAGCAGTTCTTTCAGGGGCTATAATTCACCCCTCCACTTT. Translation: CASSSFRGYNSPLHF.

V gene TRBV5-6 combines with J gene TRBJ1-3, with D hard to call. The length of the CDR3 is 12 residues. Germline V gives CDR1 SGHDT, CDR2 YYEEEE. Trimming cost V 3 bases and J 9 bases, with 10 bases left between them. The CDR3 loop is CASSSPPSTIYF. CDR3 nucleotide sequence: TGTGCCAGCAGCTCTCCCCCGAGCACCATATATTTT.

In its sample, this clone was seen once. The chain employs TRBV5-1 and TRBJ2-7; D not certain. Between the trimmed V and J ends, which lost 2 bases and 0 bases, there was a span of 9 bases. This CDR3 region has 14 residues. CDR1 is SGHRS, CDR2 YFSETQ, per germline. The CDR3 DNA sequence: TGCGCCAGCAGCTTAGGGCAGCTCTCCTACGAGCAGTACTTC. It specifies CASSLGQLSYEQYF.

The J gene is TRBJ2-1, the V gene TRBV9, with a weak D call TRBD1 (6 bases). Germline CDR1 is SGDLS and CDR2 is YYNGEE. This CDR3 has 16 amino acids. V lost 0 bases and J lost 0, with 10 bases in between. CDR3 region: CASSVVQGSSYNEQFF. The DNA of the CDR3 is TGTGCCAGCAGCGTAGTTCAGGGGAGCTCCTACAATGAGCAGTTCTTC.